These T cell receptor beta chains were read from a single sample in a study of cytomegalovirus exposure and HLA in healthy donors. Profiling relied on immunoSEQ multiplex PCR, and the TCRdb table lists in-frame clones only, not all of them. The data show some 270,000 clones, about nine tenths seen once. Specimen: PBMCs. These TCRs come from a girl between 2 and 10 years old in good health and CMV-seronegative. CDR3s include the opening cysteine and the closing phenylalanine or tryptophan. Fields, in order: CDR3 protein, J gene, clone size, V gene. A row's size may be missing; if present it is once, few, many or a size class.

CASSVRTGISYNEQFF,TRBJ2-1,-,TRBV2
CASSLGRTQETQYF,TRBJ2-5,-,TRBV5-1
CASSFSGGLEKLFF,TRBJ1-4,once,TRBV28
CASQSRLAWGASPTNTGELFF,TRBJ2-2,-,TRBV19
CASSTGGNQPQHF,TRBJ1-5,-,TRBV11-2
CASKTGIGETQYF,TRBJ2-5,-,TRBV28
CATKEGATEAFF,TRBJ1-1,-,TRBV2
CASSEPRTGPNSPLHF,TRBJ1-6,-,TRBV6-1
CASSLFSLGHYGYTF,TRBJ1-2,-,TRBV5-4
CAWSPGWGTEAFF,TRBJ1-1,-,TRBV30
CASSPSQRGSYEQYF,TRBJ2-7,-,TRBV27
CASIGTENQPQHF,TRBJ1-5,-,TRBV2
CASSSPRPSGIEETQYF,TRBJ2-5,-,TRBV5-4
CASSEYVFGGEKLFF,TRBJ1-4,once,TRBV6-1
CASSGGRGGHTEAFF,TRBJ1-1,-,TRBV2
CATSRRDSEAFF,TRBJ1-1,once,TRBV15
CASSFNPGTGGGYGYTF,TRBJ1-2,-,TRBV5-1
CASSRPSGVDPSYNEQFF,TRBJ2-1,-,TRBV23-1
CAISESGGGQPQHF,TRBJ1-5,-,TRBV10-3
CASSLAPVDSYNYGYTF,TRBJ1-2,-,TRBV7-9
CAIHQTGEDTQYF,TRBJ2-3,once,TRBV10-3
CASSPEQGVSYNEQFF,TRBJ2-1,-,TRBV18
CASSLVVGSGEQYF,TRBJ2-7,few,TRBV7-9
CASSTPPRKGKTEAFF,TRBJ1-1,once,TRBV28
CASSIGTSGGVGETQYF,TRBJ2-5,-,TRBV5-4
CASSATITDTQYF,TRBJ2-3,-,TRBV4-2
CASRPAQNEQFF,TRBJ2-1,-,TRBV6-5
CASSSKRDFSRGTGELFF,TRBJ2-2,-,TRBV5-4
CTSSQAGTATYNEQFF,TRBJ2-1,-,TRBV1
CASRNRGPGTEAFF,TRBJ1-1,-,TRBV27
CASSVGLAGGINTGELFF,TRBJ2-2,once,TRBV5-4
CASSPGGHGSDTQYF,TRBJ2-3,-,TRBV7-3
CVCQGRNTEAFF,TRBJ1-1,-,TRBV30
CASSYSSRAYEQYF,TRBJ2-7,-,TRBV6-5
CASSFSSNYGYTF,TRBJ1-2,-,TRBV5-4
CASSGTGGASRSYEQYF,TRBJ2-7,-,TRBV6-1
CASSPQPGTGYSPLHF,TRBJ1-6,-,TRBV18